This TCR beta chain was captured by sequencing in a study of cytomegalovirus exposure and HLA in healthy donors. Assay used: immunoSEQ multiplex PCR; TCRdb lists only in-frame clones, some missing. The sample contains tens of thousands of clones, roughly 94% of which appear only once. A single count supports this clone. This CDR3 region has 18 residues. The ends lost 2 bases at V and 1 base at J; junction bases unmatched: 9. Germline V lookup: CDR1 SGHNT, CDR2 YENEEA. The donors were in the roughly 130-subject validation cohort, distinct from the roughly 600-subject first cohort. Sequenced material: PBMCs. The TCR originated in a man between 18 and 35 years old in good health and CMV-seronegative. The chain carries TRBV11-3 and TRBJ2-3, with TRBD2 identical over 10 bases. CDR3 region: CASSLPSGRARGTDTQYF. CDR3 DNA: TGTGCCAGCAGCTTACCGAGCGGGAGGGCGCGGGGCACAGATACGCAGTATTTT. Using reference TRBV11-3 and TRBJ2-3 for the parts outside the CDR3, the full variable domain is EAGVVQSPRYKIIEKKQPVAFWCNPISGHNTLYWYLQNLGQGPELLIRYENEEAVDDSQLPKDRFSAERLKGVDSTLKIQPAELGDSAVYLCASSLPSGRARGTDTQYFGPGTRLTVL.